These 16 T cell receptor beta chains were all obtained from the same sample, sequenced in a study of CXCR3-negative and CXCR3-positive naive CD8 T cells (dated by TCRdb to between 2019 and 2020). Instrument used: NextSeq 550. The Human TCR Profiling Kit (MiLaboratory) was used to prepare UMI-labeled 5' RACE TRB cDNA libraries. Following reprocessing of the reads by TCRdb, the data hold one row per CDR3 protein sequence and no DNA is available. Per the sample table, the count is approximately 39,000 distinct CDR3 sequences. Approximately 15% of the sample belongs to the ten largest clones. The sequencing input was memory CD8+ T cells from blood. What this sample's cell subset or site label stands for: conventional CD8+ memory T cells (TMEM), sorted as controls. All receptors come from a human donor in good health. Some clones in this sample may be carry-over from other donors' samples.

This sequence joins TRBV6-2 or TRBV6-3 and TRBJ2-1; TCRdb lists TRBD2, though no DNA is available to test this call. Germline V lookup: CDR1 MNHEY, CDR2 SVGEGT. There are 16 residues in the CDR3. CDR3 amino acids: CASSYLAEGVNNEQFF.

The chain has TRBV20-1 and TRBJ2-7. CDR3 size: 14 residues. Germline-derived CDR1 and CDR2 are DFQATT and SNEGSKA (reference sequence). This CDR3 reads CSARDIDVSYEQYF.

The V gene is TRBV5-1, the J gene TRBJ2-3. The germline gives CDR1 SGHRS, CDR2 YFSETQ. The length of the CDR3 is 15 residues. The CDR3 is CASTKRTTVADTQYF.

This chain connects TRBV7-9 to TRBJ2-1; TCRdb calls TRBD2, which cannot be checked without DNA. The CDR3 loop spans 16 amino acids. Germline V gives CDR1 SEHNR, CDR2 FQNEAQ (reference sequence). CDR3 region: CASSLEQAGEGNEQFF. Filled out from reference TRBV7-9 and TRBJ2-1, the complete variable domain reads DTGVSQNPRHKITKRGQNVTFRCDPISEHNRLYWYRQTLGQGPEFLTYFQNEAQLEKSRLLSDRFSAERPKGSFSTLEIQRTEQGDSAMYLCASSLEQAGEGNEQFFGPGTRLTVL.

This sequence joins TRBV7-9 and TRBJ1-1. Germline lookup yields CDR1 SEHNR and CDR2 FQNEAQ (reference sequence). The CDR3 totals 13 residues. CDR3: CASFLLMNTEAFF.

The rearrangement links TRBV28 to TRBJ2-1. Looked up from germline, CDR1 is MDHEN and CDR2 is SYDVKM. There are 12 residues in the CDR3. CDR3 region: CASSFVSNEQFF.

V usage is TRBV21-1 and J usage is TRBJ2-2. TRBV21-1 is given as a pseudogene. The CDR3 runs 11 residues. CDR3 residues: CASARAGELFF.

The rearrangement links TRBV12-3 or TRBV12-4 to TRBJ2-5. This CDR3 is 15 amino acids long. The CDR3 reads CASSTNSGYQETQYF.

The V and J genes are TRBV29-1 and TRBJ2-1; TCRdb reports TRBD1, a call that lacks DNA to check it against. The length of the CDR3 is 14 residues. Looked up from germline, CDR1 is SQVTM and CDR2 is ANQGSEA. CDR3 sequence reads: CSVDRTGVYDEQFF.

V and J are TRBV29-1 and TRBJ2-7; TCRdb selects TRBD1, and the lack of DNA leaves this call unchecked. Germline lookup yields CDR1 SQVTM and CDR2 ANQGSEA. The CDR3 is made up of 15 amino acids. CDR3 residues: CSVSPTGRQNYEQYF.

The rearrangement links TRBV7-9 to TRBJ1-1; TCRdb's D call of TRBD1 is untestable without DNA. The CDR3 consists of 15 residues. CDR1 SEHNR and CDR2 FQNEAQ come from the germline V gene (reference sequence). The CDR3: CASSLTGSPNTEAFF.

The chain links TRBV6-5 to TRBJ2-7. The V gene's germline CDR1 is MNHEY and CDR2 SVGAGI. The CDR3 length is 13 residues. CDR3 protein: CASSYSQGSEQYF.

V usage is TRBV4-1 and J usage is TRBJ2-7; TCRdb calls TRBD1, which cannot be checked without DNA. Germline CDR1 is MGHRA and CDR2 is YSYEKL. This CDR3 is 17 amino acids long. The CDR3 protein is CASSQLTSRDRAYEQYF.

The chain carries TRBV12-3 or TRBV12-4 and TRBJ2-1; checking the TCRdb D call of TRBD2 is not possible without DNA. The CDR3 length is 16 residues. The CDR3 sequence: CASTPSRTSGYNEQFF.

This sequence joins TRBV7-6 and TRBJ2-3; TCRdb's D gene call, TRBD2, goes unchecked for lack of DNA. CDR1 and CDR2 from the germline V gene are SGHVS and FNYEAQ. The CDR3 consists of 17 residues. The CDR3 spells CASSLGLAGSYTDTQYF.

This rearrangement joins TRBV20-1 to TRBJ2-1; TCRdb gives TRBD2 as the D gene, but with no DNA this cannot be confirmed. The length of the CDR3 is 14 residues. Germline V gene lookup returns CDR1 DFQATT and CDR2 SNEGSKA (reference sequence). The CDR3 loop reads CSAREADVYNEQFF.